This section outlines one T cell receptor (beta chain) sequence together with its context. These data belong to a study of cytomegalovirus exposure and HLA in healthy donors. Profiling relied on immunoSEQ multiplex PCR, and the TCRdb table lists in-frame clones only, not all of them. The table lists about 150,000 clones, about 86% of them singletons, with about 20% in the top ten. Germline V gives CDR1 SGHNT, CDR2 YENEEA. This CDR3 region has 15 residues. Trimming took 4 bases from V and 6 from J; bases not matched to a gene: 6. This chain connects TRBV11-3 to TRBJ2-1, with 10 bases lining up with TRBD2. Sequences were obtained from PBMCs. The receptor's source is a man aged 18 to 29 in good health and CMV-seropositive. This CDR3 reads CASSSRTSGGNEQFF. In nucleotides, the CDR3 is TGTGCCAGCAGCTCACGGACTAGCGGAGGCAATGAGCAGTTCTTC.